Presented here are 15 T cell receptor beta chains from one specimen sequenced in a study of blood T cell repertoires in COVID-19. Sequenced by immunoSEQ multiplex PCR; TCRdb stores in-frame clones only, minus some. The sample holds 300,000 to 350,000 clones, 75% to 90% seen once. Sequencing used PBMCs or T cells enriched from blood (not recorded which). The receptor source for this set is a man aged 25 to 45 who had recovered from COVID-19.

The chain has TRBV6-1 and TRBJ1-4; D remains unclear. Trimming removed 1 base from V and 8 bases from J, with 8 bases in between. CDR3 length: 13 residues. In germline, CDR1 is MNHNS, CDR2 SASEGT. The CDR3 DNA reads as TGTGCCAGCAGTGAAGTTGCGGGGGAAAAACTGTTTTTT. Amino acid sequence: CASSEVAGEKLFF.

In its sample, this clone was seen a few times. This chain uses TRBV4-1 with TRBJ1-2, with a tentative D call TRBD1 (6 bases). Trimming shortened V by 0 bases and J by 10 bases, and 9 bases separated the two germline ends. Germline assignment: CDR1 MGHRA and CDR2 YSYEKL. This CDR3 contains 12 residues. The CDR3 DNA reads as TGCGCCAGCAGCCAAGAACAGGGAGCCTACACCTTC. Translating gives CASSQEQGAYTF.

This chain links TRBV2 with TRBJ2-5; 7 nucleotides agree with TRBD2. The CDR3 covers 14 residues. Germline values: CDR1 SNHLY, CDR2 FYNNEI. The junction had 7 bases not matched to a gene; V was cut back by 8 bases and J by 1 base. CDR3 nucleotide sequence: TGTGCCAGCGGGAGGGGAGGAGCCCAAGAGACCCAGTACTTC. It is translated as CASGRGGAQETQYF.

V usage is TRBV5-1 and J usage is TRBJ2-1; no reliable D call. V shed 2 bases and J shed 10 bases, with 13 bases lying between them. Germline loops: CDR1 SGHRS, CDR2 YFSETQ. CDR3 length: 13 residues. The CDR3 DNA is TGCGCCAGCAGCTTTACAGTGCCAGACGAGCAGTTCTTC. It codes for CASSFTVPDEQFF.

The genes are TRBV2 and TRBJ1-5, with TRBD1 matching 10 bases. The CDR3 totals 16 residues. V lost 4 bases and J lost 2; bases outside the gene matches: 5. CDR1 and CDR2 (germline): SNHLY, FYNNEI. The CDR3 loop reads CASSGTGGDGNQPQHF. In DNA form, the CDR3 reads TGTGCCAGCAGTGGGACAGGGGGGGATGGCAATCAGCCCCAGCATTTT. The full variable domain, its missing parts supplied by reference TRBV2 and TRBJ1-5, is EPEVTQTPSHQVTQMGQEVILRCVPISNHLYFYWYRQILGQKVEFLVSFYNNEISEKSEIFDDQFSVERPDGSNFTLKIRSTKLEDSAMYFCASSGTGGDGNQPQHFGDGTRLSIL.

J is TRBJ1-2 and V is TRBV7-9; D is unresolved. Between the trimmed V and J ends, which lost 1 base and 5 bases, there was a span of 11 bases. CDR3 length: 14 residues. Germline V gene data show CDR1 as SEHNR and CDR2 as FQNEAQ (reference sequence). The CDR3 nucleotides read TGTGCCAGCAGCTTAGGACGGAGTTCTTATGGCTACACCTTC. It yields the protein CASSLGRSSYGYTF. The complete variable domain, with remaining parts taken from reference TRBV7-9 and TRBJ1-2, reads DTGVSQNPRHKITKRGQNVTFRCDPISEHNRLYWYRQTLGQGPEFLTYFQNEAQLEKSRLLSDRFSAERPKGSFSTLEIQRTEQGDSAMYLCASSLGRSSYGYTFGSGTRLTVV.

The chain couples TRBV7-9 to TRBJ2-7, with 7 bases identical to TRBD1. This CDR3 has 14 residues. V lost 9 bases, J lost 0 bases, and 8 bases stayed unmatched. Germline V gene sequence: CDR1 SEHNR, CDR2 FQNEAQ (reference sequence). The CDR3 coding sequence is TGTGCCAGTGCCAGGGGACAGAGCTCCTACGAGCAGTACTTC. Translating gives CASARGQSSYEQYF. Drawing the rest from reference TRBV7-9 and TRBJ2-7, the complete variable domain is DTGVSQNPRHKITKRGQNVTFRCDPISEHNRLYWYRQTLGQGPEFLTYFQNEAQLEKSRLLSDRFSAERPKGSFSTLEIQRTEQGDSAMYLCASARGQSSYEQYFGPGTRLTVT.

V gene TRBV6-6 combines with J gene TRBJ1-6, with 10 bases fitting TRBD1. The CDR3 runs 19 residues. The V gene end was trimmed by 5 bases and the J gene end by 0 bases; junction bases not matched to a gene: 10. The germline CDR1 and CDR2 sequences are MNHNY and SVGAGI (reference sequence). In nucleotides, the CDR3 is TGTGCCAGCAGTCCCACCGGGACAGGGGAGAGCTCCTATAATTCACCCCTCCACTTT. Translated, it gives CASSPTGTGESSYNSPLHF.

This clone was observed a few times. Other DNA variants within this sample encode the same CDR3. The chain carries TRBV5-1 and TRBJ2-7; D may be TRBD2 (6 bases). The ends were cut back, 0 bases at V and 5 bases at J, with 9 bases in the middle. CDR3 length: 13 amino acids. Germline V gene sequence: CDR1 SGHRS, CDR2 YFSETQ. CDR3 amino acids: CASSLGGLNEQYF. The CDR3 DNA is TGCGCCAGCAGCTTGGGGGGACTGAACGAGCAGTACTTC.

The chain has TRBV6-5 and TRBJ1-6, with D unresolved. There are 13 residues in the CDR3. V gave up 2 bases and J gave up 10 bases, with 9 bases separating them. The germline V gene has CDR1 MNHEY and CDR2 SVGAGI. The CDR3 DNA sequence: TGTGCCAGCAGTTACCGAGGAAGGTCACCCCTCCACTTT. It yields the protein CASSYRGRSPLHF.

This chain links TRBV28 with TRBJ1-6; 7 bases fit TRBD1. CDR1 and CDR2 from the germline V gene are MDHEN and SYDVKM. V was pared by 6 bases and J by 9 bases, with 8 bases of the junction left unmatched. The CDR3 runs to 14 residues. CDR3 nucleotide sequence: TGTGCCAGCAGCTTGACAGGGTGGGTTTCACCCCTCCACTTT. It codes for CASSLTGWVSPLHF.

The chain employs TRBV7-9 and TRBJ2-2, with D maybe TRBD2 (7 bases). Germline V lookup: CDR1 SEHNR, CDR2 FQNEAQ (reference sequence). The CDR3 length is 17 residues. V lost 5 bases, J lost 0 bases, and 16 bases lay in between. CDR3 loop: CASSRSGGLSNTGELFF. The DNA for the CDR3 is TGTGCCAGCAGCCGGTCCGGGGGGCTTTCGAACACCGGGGAGCTGTTTTTT.

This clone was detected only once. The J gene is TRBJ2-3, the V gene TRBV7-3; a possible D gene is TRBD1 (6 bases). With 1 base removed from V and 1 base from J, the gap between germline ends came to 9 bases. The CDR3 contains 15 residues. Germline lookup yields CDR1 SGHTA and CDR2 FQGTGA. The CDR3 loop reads CASSLNRARTDTQYF. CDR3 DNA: TGTGCCAGCAGCTTAAACAGGGCCCGCACAGATACGCAGTATTTT.

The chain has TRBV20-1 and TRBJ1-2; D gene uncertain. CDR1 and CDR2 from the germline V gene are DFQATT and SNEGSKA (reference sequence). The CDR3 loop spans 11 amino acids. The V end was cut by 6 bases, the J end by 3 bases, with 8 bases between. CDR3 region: CSAPRDYGYTF. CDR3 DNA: TGCAGTGCCCCCCGGGACTATGGCTACACCTTC.

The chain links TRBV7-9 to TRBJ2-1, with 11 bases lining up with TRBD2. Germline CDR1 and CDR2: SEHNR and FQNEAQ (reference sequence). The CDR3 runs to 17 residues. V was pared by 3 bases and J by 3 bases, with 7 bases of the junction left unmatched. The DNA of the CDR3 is TGTGCCAGCAGCTTTACTAGCGGGGGACTCTTCTACAATGAGCAGTTCTTC. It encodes CASSFTSGGLFYNEQFF.